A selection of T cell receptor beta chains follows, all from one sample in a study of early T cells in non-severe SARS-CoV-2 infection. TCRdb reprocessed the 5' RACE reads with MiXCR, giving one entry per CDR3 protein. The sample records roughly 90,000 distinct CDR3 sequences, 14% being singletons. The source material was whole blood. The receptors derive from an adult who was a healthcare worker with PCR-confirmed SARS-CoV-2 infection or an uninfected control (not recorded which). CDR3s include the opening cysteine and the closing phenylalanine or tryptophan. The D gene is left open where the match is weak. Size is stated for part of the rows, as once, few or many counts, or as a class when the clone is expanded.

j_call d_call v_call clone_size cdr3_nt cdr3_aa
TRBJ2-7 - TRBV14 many TGTGCCAGCAGCCCTCGGCCAGGGTATGAGCAGTACTTC CASSPRPGYEQYF
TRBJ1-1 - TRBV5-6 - TGTGCCAGCAGCTTGATCGGGCGAACTGAAGCTTTCTTT CASSLIGRTEAFF
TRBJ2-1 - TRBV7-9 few TGTGCCAGCAGCCGGACTGGAGTCAATGAGCAGTTCTTC CASSRTGVNEQFF
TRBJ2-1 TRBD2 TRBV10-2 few TGCGCCAGCGTCGGAGCTAGCGGGGGGCATGAGCAGTTCTTC CASVGASGGHEQFF
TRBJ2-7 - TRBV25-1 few TGTGCCAGCGGATTTGGGGGCTCCTACGAGCAGTACTTC CASGFGGSYEQYF
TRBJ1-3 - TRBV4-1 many TGCGCCAGCAGCGTGAGGTATGGCTCTGGAAACACCATATATTTT CASSVRYGSGNTIYF
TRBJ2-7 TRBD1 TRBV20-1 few TGCAGTGCTATACCCGGGACAGGAACCTACGAGCAGTACTTC CSAIPGTGTYEQYF
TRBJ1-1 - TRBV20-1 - TGCAGTGCTAGAGCAGGGAACACTGAAGCTTTCTTT CSARAGNTEAFF
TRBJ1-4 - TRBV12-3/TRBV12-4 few TGTGCCAGCAGCGGGGACTCCTCTTCAGCTAATGAAAAACTGTTTTTT CASSGDSSSANEKLFF
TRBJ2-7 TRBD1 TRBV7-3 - TGTGCCAGCCCAGGGACAGTCAACTCCTACGAGCAGTACTTC CASPGTVNSYEQYF
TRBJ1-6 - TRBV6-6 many TGTGCCAGCGGAGATACAGCCAATAATTCACCCCTCCACTTT CASGDTANNSPLHF
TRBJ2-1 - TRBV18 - TGTGCCAGCTCACCCGGTAGGGAAAGCAATGAGCAGTTCTTC CASSPGRESNEQFF
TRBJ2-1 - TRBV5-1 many TGCGCCAGCAGCTTGGTTCTAGGGAGTGAGCAGTTCTTC CASSLVLGSEQFF
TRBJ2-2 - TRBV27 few TGTGCCAGCAGTCTCTCTGCGAACACCGGGGAGCTGTTTTTT CASSLSANTGELFF
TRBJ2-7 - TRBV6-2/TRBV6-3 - TGTGCCAGCAGTTACCTTCGGACCACGGAGCAGTACTTC CASSYLRTTEQYF
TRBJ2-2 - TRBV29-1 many TGCAGCGTTGACGTCAGGGGTAACACCGGGGAGCTGTTTTTT CSVDVRGNTGELFF
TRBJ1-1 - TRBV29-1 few TGCAGCGTTACACGAGGCGCTGAAGCTTTCTTT CSVTRGAEAFF
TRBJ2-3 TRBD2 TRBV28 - TGTGCCAGCAGCCCGGGAGGGATGGATACGCAGTATTTT CASSPGGMDTQYF
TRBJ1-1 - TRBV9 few TGTGCCAGCAGCGTCGGGCCTAACACTGAAGCTTTCTTT CASSVGPNTEAFF
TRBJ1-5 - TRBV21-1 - TGTGCCAGCAGTAAGGCCGGGATGGGCAATCAGCCCCAGCATTTT CASSKAGMGNQPQHF
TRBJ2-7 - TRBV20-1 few TGCAGTGCTAGTTTGGGGGCTGTCTACGAGCAGTACTTC CSASLGAVYEQYF
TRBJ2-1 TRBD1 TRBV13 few TGTGCCAGCGGAACAGGGGGCTTGTCCTACAATGAGCAGTTCTTC CASGTGGLSYNEQFF
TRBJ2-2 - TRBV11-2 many TGTGCCGGGGGCCGGTACGCGAACACCGGGGAGCTGTTTTTT CAGGRYANTGELFF
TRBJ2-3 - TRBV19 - TGTGCCAGTAGTATGGCCGAGACGGAGCAGTATTTT CASSMAETEQYF
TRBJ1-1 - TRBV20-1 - TGCAGTGCTAGAGAACCTGGGACTTTGACTGAAGCTTTCTTT CSAREPGTLTEAFF
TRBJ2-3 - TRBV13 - TGTGCCAGCAGCTTAGGTCGGGGGACCTCTAGCACAGATACGCAGTATTTT CASSLGRGTSSTDTQYF
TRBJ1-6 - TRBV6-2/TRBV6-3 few TGTGCCAGCAGTTACCCGGGGGTTTCACCCCTCCACTTT CASSYPGVSPLHF
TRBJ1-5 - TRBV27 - TGTGCCAGCAGTCTCTGGGACAATCAGCCCCAGCATTTT CASSLWDNQPQHF
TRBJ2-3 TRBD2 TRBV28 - TGTGCCAGCAGTCCCAGTGCCACTAGCGGGGGGGATACGCAGTATTTT CASSPSATSGGDTQYF
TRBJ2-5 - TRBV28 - TGTGCCAGCAGTTTATCGCCGGGGTCGCGGGACGAGACCCAGTACTTC CASSLSPGSRDETQYF
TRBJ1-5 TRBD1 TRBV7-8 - TGTGCCAGCAGCTTAGCGGACAGGGAGGGTAATCAGCCCCAGCATTTT CASSLADREGNQPQHF
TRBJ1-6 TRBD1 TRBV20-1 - TGCAGTGCTAGAGAGGCGGGACAGGGAGCTTCACCCCTCCACTTT CSAREAGQGASPLHF
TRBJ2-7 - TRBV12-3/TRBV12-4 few TGTGCCAGCACTAGGGGGTACGAGCAGTACTTC CASTRGYEQYF
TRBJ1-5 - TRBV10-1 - TGCGCCAGCAGTGAGGAACCCGGGGGATATAGCAATCAGCCCCAGCATTTT CASSEEPGGYSNQPQHF
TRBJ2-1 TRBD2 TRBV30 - TGTGCCTGGAGTGTTGGGAGGGATGAGCAGTTCTTC CAWSVGRDEQFF
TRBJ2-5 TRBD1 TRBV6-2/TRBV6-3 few TGTGCCAGCACTCCCCCGGGGCAGGGGGTAGAGACCCAGTACTTC CASTPPGQGVETQYF
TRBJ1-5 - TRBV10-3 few TGTGCCATCAGTGATGACAGAAACGAGCCCCAGCATTTT CAISDDRNEPQHF
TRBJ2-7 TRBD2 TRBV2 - TGTGCCAGCAGTGAAGCACAGATAGCGGGGGGGCGAGGGTACGAGCAGTACTTC CASSEAQIAGGRGYEQYF
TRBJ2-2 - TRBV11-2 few TGTGCCAGCAGCTTAGAGAAGGAGCCCACCGGGGAGCTGTTTTTT CASSLEKEPTGELFF
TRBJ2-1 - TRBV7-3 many TGTGCCAGCAGCTTAACACCGGGGTCCAGGGGAAATGAGCAGTTCTTC CASSLTPGSRGNEQFF
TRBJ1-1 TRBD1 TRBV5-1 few TGCGCCAGCAGCCCCAAGACAGGGGGCTACACTGAAGCTTTCTTT CASSPKTGGYTEAFF
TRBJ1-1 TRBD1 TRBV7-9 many TGTGCCAGCAGCAGGGGACAGCCGAACACTGAAGCTTTCTTT CASSRGQPNTEAFF
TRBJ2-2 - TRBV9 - TGTGCCAGCAGCGTAGCTTCCCTCGGGAACACCGGGGAGCTGTTTTTT CASSVASLGNTGELFF
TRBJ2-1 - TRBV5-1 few TGCGCCAGCAGCTCTACTGGACAGTACAATGAGCAGTTCTTC CASSSTGQYNEQFF
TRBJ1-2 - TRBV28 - TGTGCCAGCAGACGGGCTAACTATGGCTACACCTTC CASRRANYGYTF
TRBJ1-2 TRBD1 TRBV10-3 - TGTGCCATCAGGGGGACAGGGGAGCGCTATGGCTACACCTTC CAIRGTGERYGYTF
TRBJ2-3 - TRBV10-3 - TGTGCCATCAGTTCCACAGATACGCAGTATTTT CAISSTDTQYF
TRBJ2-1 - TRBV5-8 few TGTGCCAGCAGCAAACAGTCTCAGCTATACAATGAGCAGTTCTTC CASSKQSQLYNEQFF
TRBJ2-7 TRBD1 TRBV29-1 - TGCAGCGTTGAAAGAACAGGGGGCCTCTCCTACGAGCAGTACTTC CSVERTGGLSYEQYF
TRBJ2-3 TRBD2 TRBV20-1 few TGCAGTGCCCCGCCGGGGGGGAAGGGCACAGATACGCAGTATTTT CSAPPGGKGTDTQYF
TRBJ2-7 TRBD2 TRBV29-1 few TGCAGCGTTGTTGCGGGGGGGTCCTACGAGCAGTACTTC CSVVAGGSYEQYF
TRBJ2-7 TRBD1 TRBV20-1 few TGCAGTGCTAGTGGAAATTCGGGACAGGGCTCCTACGAGCAGTACTTC CSASGNSGQGSYEQYF
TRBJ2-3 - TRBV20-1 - TGCAGTGCTAGGGACCCCAGCCTCCCCACAGATACGCAGTATTTT CSARDPSLPTDTQYF